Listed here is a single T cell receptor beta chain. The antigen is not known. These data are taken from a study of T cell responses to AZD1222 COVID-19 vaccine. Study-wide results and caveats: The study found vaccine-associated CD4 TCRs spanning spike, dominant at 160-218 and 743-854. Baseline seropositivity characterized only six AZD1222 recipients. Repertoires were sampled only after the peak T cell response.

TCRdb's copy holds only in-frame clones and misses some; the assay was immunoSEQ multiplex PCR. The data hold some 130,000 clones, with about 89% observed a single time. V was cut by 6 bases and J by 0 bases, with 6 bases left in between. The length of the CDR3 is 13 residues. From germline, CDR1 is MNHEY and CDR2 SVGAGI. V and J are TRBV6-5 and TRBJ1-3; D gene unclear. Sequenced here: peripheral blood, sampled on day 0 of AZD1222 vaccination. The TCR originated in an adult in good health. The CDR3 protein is CASRAYSGNTIYF. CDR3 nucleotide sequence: TGTGCCAGCAGGGCCTACTCTGGAAACACCATATATTTT.